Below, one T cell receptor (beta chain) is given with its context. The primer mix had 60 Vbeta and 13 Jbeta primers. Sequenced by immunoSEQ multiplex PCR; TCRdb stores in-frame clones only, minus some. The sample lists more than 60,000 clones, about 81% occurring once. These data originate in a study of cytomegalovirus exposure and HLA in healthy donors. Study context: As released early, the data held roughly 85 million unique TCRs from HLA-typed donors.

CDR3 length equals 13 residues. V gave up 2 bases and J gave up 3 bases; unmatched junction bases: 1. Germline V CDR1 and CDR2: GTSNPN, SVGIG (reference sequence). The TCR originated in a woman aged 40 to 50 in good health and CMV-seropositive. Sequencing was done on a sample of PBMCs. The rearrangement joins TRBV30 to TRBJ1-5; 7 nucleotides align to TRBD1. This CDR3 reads CAWSTGVNQPQHF. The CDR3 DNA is TGTGCCTGGAGTACAGGGGTCAATCAGCCCCAGCATTTT.